This T cell receptor beta chain was documented in a study of shared clonotypes between healthy human individuals. The protocol was immunoSEQ multiplex PCR, while the TCRdb copy is restricted to in-frame clones and leaves out a portion. The sample lists some 1,600,000 clones; about 98% were seen once. This CDR3 region has 16 residues. Looked up from germline, CDR1 is SGDLS and CDR2 is YYNGEE. V trimming: 2 bases; J trimming: 2 bases; junction bases outside the gene matches: 4. The J gene is TRBJ2-1, the V gene TRBV9; TRBD1 aligns across 10 bases. The sequence came from a man under 40 in good health. The sample consisted of naive CD4+ T cells sorted from blood. Subset: CD45RA+ positively selected. The CDR3 is CASSVTGTGAYNEQFF. The CDR3 DNA reads TGTGCCAGCAGCGTCACAGGGACAGGGGCCTACAATGAGCAGTTCTTC.